Listed below are T cell receptor beta chains from one sample, sequenced in a study of low-dose radiotherapy and immunotherapy resistance in tumors. TCRdb re-analysed the reads in MiXCR, keeping a single row per CDR3 protein. This sample has about 100,000 distinct CDR3 sequences, with more than 20% found just once. Sequencing was performed on PBMCs, taken after low-dose radiotherapy plus immunotherapy. These receptors were collected from a male donor with prostate cancer. Each CDR3 is given with its conserved first and last residue. D genes are given only for firm matches. Clone sizes are given selectively: once, few, many, or a class where the clone is expanded.

cdr3_length: 16
j_call: TRBJ1-2
v_call: TRBV29-1
d_call: .
clone_size: once
cdr3_nt: .
cdr3_aa: CSVAGAGQPQHFGYTF

cdr3_length: 20
j_call: TRBJ2-6
v_call: TRBV6-8
d_call: TRBD1
clone_size: .
cdr3_nt: TGTGCCAGCACCCTCGATCCACCGGGACAGGAATTGTCCGGGGCCAACGTCCTGACTTTC
cdr3_aa: CASTLDPPGQELSGANVLTF

cdr3_length: 15
j_call: TRBJ2-3
v_call: TRBV5-6
d_call: TRBD1
clone_size: many
cdr3_nt: TGTGCCAGCAGCTCGGGGACAGGGCCCACAGATACGCAGTATTTT
cdr3_aa: CASSSGTGPTDTQYF

cdr3_length: 15
j_call: TRBJ2-3
v_call: TRBV5-1
d_call: .
clone_size: many
cdr3_nt: TGCGCCAGCAGCTTGGAGTGGGGGCGCACAGATACGCAGTATTTT
cdr3_aa: CASSLEWGRTDTQYF

cdr3_length: 16
j_call: TRBJ1-1
v_call: TRBV6-2/TRBV6-3
d_call: TRBD1
clone_size: many
cdr3_nt: TGTGCCAGCAGCTATAGACCCGGGACAGCGAACACTGAAGCTTTCTTT
cdr3_aa: CASSYRPGTANTEAFF

cdr3_length: 15
j_call: TRBJ2-3
v_call: TRBV29-1
d_call: .
clone_size: many
cdr3_nt: TGCAGCGTTGAAGGACCCGGACGAAGCACAGATACGCAGTATTTT
cdr3_aa: CSVEGPGRSTDTQYF

cdr3_length: 14
j_call: TRBJ1-5
v_call: TRBV7-8
d_call: .
clone_size: many
cdr3_nt: TGTGCCAGCAGCCTAGAGGGCGGTATTCAGCCCCAGCATTTT
cdr3_aa: CASSLEGGIQPQHF

cdr3_length: 15
j_call: TRBJ2-1
v_call: TRBV7-8
d_call: TRBD1
clone_size: many
cdr3_nt: TGTGCCAGCAGCCCAGGGACAGGGACCTACAATGAGCAGTTCTTC
cdr3_aa: CASSPGTGTYNEQFF

cdr3_length: 15
j_call: TRBJ1-6
v_call: TRBV5-1
d_call: .
clone_size: .
cdr3_nt: TGCGCCAGCAGCTTGATGGCGGGGGATAATTCACCCCTCCACTTT
cdr3_aa: CASSLMAGDNSPLHF

cdr3_length: 15
j_call: TRBJ2-3
v_call: TRBV24-1
d_call: TRBD1
clone_size: many
cdr3_nt: TGTGCCACCAGTGATGCCGGACAGGGCCCAGATACGCAGTATTTT
cdr3_aa: CATSDAGQGPDTQYF

cdr3_length: 15
j_call: TRBJ1-1
v_call: TRBV7-8
d_call: TRBD1
clone_size: many
cdr3_nt: TGTGCCAGCAGCGGAAGAGGACAGGCTGACACTGAAGCTTTCTTT
cdr3_aa: CASSGRGQADTEAFF

cdr3_length: 15
j_call: TRBJ2-3
v_call: TRBV6-6
d_call: TRBD1
clone_size: .
cdr3_nt: TGTGCCAGCAGTATACAGGGGATGGGGACAGATACGCAGTATTTT
cdr3_aa: CASSIQGMGTDTQYF

cdr3_length: 12
j_call: TRBJ1-2
v_call: TRBV6-1
d_call: .
clone_size: .
cdr3_nt: TGTGCCAGCAGTTACAGAGAGGATGGCTACACCTTC
cdr3_aa: CASSYREDGYTF

cdr3_length: 15
j_call: TRBJ2-3
v_call: TRBV12-3/TRBV12-4
d_call: .
clone_size: many
cdr3_nt: TGTGCCAGCAGTTTGGAAGGCCTTAGCACAGATACGCAGTATTTT
cdr3_aa: CASSLEGLSTDTQYF

cdr3_length: 16
j_call: TRBJ2-4
v_call: TRBV5-1
d_call: TRBD2
clone_size: many
cdr3_nt: TGCGCCAGCACCCCCGAACTAGCGGGGGGGATAGACATTCAGTACTTC
cdr3_aa: CASTPELAGGIDIQYF

cdr3_length: 17
j_call: TRBJ2-1
v_call: TRBV6-5
d_call: TRBD2
clone_size: many
cdr3_nt: TGTGCCAGCAGTTACTCGAAGCGTGGCGGGGGGTCCAATGAGCAGTTCTTC
cdr3_aa: CASSYSKRGGGSNEQFF

cdr3_length: 15
j_call: TRBJ2-7
v_call: TRBV28
d_call: TRBD1
clone_size: many
cdr3_nt: TGTGCCAGCATCCCATCAGGGACAGGGGCCTACGAGCAGTACTTC
cdr3_aa: CASIPSGTGAYEQYF

cdr3_length: 14
j_call: TRBJ1-4
v_call: TRBV12-3/TRBV12-4
d_call: .
clone_size: many
cdr3_nt: TGTGCCAGCAGTTCCCGTGCAACTAATGAAAAACTGTTTTTT
cdr3_aa: CASSSRATNEKLFF

cdr3_length: 16
j_call: TRBJ2-2
v_call: TRBV2
d_call: .
clone_size: .
cdr3_nt: .
cdr3_aa: CASSPGTRDTGELFFF

cdr3_length: 15
j_call: TRBJ2-5
v_call: TRBV12-3/TRBV12-4
d_call: TRBD2
clone_size: many
cdr3_nt: TGTGCCAGCAGCCAACTAGCGGGGGGCGGAGAGACCCAGTACTTC
cdr3_aa: CASSQLAGGGETQYF

cdr3_length: 14
j_call: TRBJ2-2
v_call: TRBV13
d_call: .
clone_size: few
cdr3_nt: TGTGCCAGCAGCCCGAGTCTGGTCACCGGGGAGCTGTTTTTT
cdr3_aa: CASSPSLVTGELFF

cdr3_length: 16
j_call: TRBJ2-2
v_call: TRBV7-6
d_call: .
clone_size: many
cdr3_nt: TGTGCCAGCAGCTTAATTACGACAGTTGGAACCGGGGAGCTGTTTTTT
cdr3_aa: CASSLITTVGTGELFF

cdr3_length: 13
j_call: TRBJ2-1
v_call: TRBV6-2/TRBV6-3
d_call: TRBD2
clone_size: .
cdr3_nt: TGTGCCAGCATGGCGGGAGGGGGTGGTGAGCAGTTCTTC
cdr3_aa: CASMAGGGGEQFF

cdr3_length: 16
j_call: TRBJ2-7
v_call: TRBV11-1
d_call: TRBD1
clone_size: many
cdr3_nt: TGTGCCAGCAGCTTAAGCATGGGACAGGCATCCTACGAGCAGTACTTC
cdr3_aa: CASSLSMGQASYEQYF

cdr3_length: 17
j_call: TRBJ1-5
v_call: TRBV6-2/TRBV6-3
d_call: .
clone_size: once
cdr3_nt: TGTGCCAGCAGTTACGCCTCAGGGTTCCTTGGCAATCAGCCCCAGCATTTT
cdr3_aa: CASSYASGFLGNQPQHF

cdr3_length: 18
j_call: TRBJ2-5
v_call: TRBV3-1
d_call: .
clone_size: .
cdr3_nt: TGTGCCAGCAGCCAAGGTCTGGGACCTCGGGACAACCAAGAGACCCAGTACTTC
cdr3_aa: CASSQGLGPRDNQETQYF

cdr3_length: 14
j_call: TRBJ1-1
v_call: TRBV6-2/TRBV6-3
d_call: .
clone_size: many
cdr3_nt: TGTGCCAGCAGTGTCGGGGTCATGAACACTGAAGCTTTCTTT
cdr3_aa: CASSVGVMNTEAFF

cdr3_length: 17
j_call: TRBJ2-7
v_call: TRBV4-2
d_call: TRBD2
clone_size: few
cdr3_nt: TGTGCCAGCAGCCAAGATAGGTTAGCGGGAGGAATTTACGAGCAGTACTTC
cdr3_aa: CASSQDRLAGGIYEQYF

cdr3_length: 12
j_call: TRBJ2-3
v_call: TRBV5-4
d_call: .
clone_size: many
cdr3_nt: TGTGCCAGCAGTTTGGACAGATATACGCAGTATTTT
cdr3_aa: CASSLDRYTQYF

cdr3_length: 15
j_call: TRBJ1-5
v_call: TRBV2
d_call: .
clone_size: many
cdr3_nt: TGTGCCAGCAGCCCCCAGGGGAATAGCAATCAGCCCCAGCATTTT
cdr3_aa: CASSPQGNSNQPQHF

cdr3_length: 15
j_call: TRBJ1-2
v_call: TRBV7-9
d_call: .
clone_size: few
cdr3_nt: TGTGCCAGCAGCTTACCGCAGGGAGAGCGTTATGGCTACACCTTC
cdr3_aa: CASSLPQGERYGYTF

cdr3_length: 13
j_call: TRBJ1-1
v_call: TRBV6-2/TRBV6-3
d_call: .
clone_size: .
cdr3_nt: TGTGCCAGCACCGAGGGGGGGGCCACTGAAGCTTTCTTT
cdr3_aa: CASTEGGATEAFF

cdr3_length: 15
j_call: TRBJ2-3
v_call: TRBV20-1
d_call: TRBD2
clone_size: .
cdr3_nt: TGCAGTGCTAAAGGACTAGCGGTTAGCACAGATACGCAGTATTTT
cdr3_aa: CSAKGLAVSTDTQYF

cdr3_length: 15
j_call: TRBJ1-2
v_call: TRBV6-5
d_call: TRBD1
clone_size: many
cdr3_nt: TGTGCCAGCAGTGGGGCGGGACAGGGGGCGGCTGGCTACACCTTC
cdr3_aa: CASSGAGQGAAGYTF

cdr3_length: 12
j_call: TRBJ1-2
v_call: TRBV29-1
d_call: .
clone_size: many
cdr3_nt: TGCAGCGTTGAGCCGGGAAACTATGGCTACACCTTC
cdr3_aa: CSVEPGNYGYTF

cdr3_length: 13
j_call: TRBJ2-2
v_call: TRBV19
d_call: .
clone_size: many
cdr3_nt: TGTGCCAGTAGTGGGGCCGGCGCCGGGGAGCTGTTTTTT
cdr3_aa: CASSGAGAGELFF

cdr3_length: 13
j_call: TRBJ2-1
v_call: TRBV6-5
d_call: .
clone_size: many
cdr3_nt: TGTGCCAGCAGTGGAGACTCCTACAATGAGCAGTTCTTC
cdr3_aa: CASSGDSYNEQFF

cdr3_length: 17
j_call: TRBJ1-3
v_call: TRBV21-1
d_call: .
clone_size: many
cdr3_nt: TGTGCCAGCAGCAAAAAGGACAGGCCCTCCTCTGGAAACACCATATATTTT
cdr3_aa: CASSKKDRPSSGNTIYF

cdr3_length: 17
j_call: TRBJ2-3
v_call: TRBV7-9
d_call: .
clone_size: many
cdr3_nt: TGTGCCAGCAGCTTAGCCCCGGGTCTCGGATCCACAGATACGCAGTATTTT
cdr3_aa: CASSLAPGLGSTDTQYF

cdr3_length: 17
j_call: TRBJ2-1
v_call: TRBV24-1
d_call: TRBD2
clone_size: many
cdr3_nt: TGTGCCACCAGTGAAAGTAGCGGGGGAAACTCCTACAATGAGCAGTTCTTC
cdr3_aa: CATSESSGGNSYNEQFF

cdr3_length: 11
j_call: TRBJ1-1
v_call: TRBV2
d_call: .
clone_size: many
cdr3_nt: TGTGCCACCACCTCGGACACTGAAGCTTTCTTT
cdr3_aa: CATTSDTEAFF

cdr3_length: 14
j_call: TRBJ1-2
v_call: TRBV6-5
d_call: TRBD1
clone_size: few
cdr3_nt: TGTGCCAGCAGTTACGGGGGACAGCGGTTTGGCTACACCTTC
cdr3_aa: CASSYGGQRFGYTF

cdr3_length: 15
j_call: TRBJ2-1
v_call: TRBV29-1
d_call: .
clone_size: many
cdr3_nt: TGCAGCGCCCCGGCCGCTCCGAGCTCCTACAATGAGCAGTTCTTC
cdr3_aa: CSAPAAPSSYNEQFF

cdr3_length: 15
j_call: TRBJ2-3
v_call: TRBV5-1
d_call: TRBD2
clone_size: many
cdr3_nt: TGCGCCAGCGTCTCCGGGGCTAGCGGTACAGATACGCAGTATTTT
cdr3_aa: CASVSGASGTDTQYF

cdr3_length: 15
j_call: TRBJ2-5
v_call: TRBV5-1
d_call: .
clone_size: few
cdr3_nt: TGCGCCAGCAGCTTGGGACAGCTGCCCCAAGAGACCCAGTACTTC
cdr3_aa: CASSLGQLPQETQYF

cdr3_length: 14
j_call: TRBJ1-5
v_call: TRBV10-3
d_call: .
clone_size: many
cdr3_nt: TGTGCCATCAGTGAGGGGTGGGGGAATCAGCCCCAGCATTTT
cdr3_aa: CAISEGWGNQPQHF

cdr3_length: 11
j_call: TRBJ2-5
v_call: TRBV20-1
d_call: .
clone_size: many
cdr3_nt: TGCAGTGCTAGTAGCGGAGAGACCCAGTACTTC
cdr3_aa: CSASSGETQYF

cdr3_length: 14
j_call: TRBJ2-3
v_call: TRBV5-4
d_call: .
clone_size: many
cdr3_nt: TGTGCCAGCAGCTTGGGTCGGATGACAGATACGCAGTATTTT
cdr3_aa: CASSLGRMTDTQYF

cdr3_length: 16
j_call: TRBJ2-3
v_call: TRBV27
d_call: TRBD2
clone_size: many
cdr3_nt: TGTGCCAGCACCCCTACTCGGGGGGGCTCCACAGATACGCAGTATTTT
cdr3_aa: CASTPTRGGSTDTQYF

cdr3_length: 15
j_call: TRBJ1-2
v_call: TRBV18
d_call: .
clone_size: many
cdr3_nt: TGTGCCAGCTCACCACCGAGTGTTTCAGGGGATGGCTACACCTTC
cdr3_aa: CASSPPSVSGDGYTF

cdr3_length: 16
j_call: TRBJ2-3
v_call: TRBV7-2
d_call: .
clone_size: many
cdr3_nt: TGTGCCAGCAGCTCCCCGACTGGAGCGTTTTGGGGTACGCAGTATTTT
cdr3_aa: CASSSPTGAFWGTQYF